Each of the 9 T cell receptor beta chains below was sequenced from the same sample in a study of radiotherapy plus CTLA-4 blockade in lung cancer. TCRdb's copy holds only in-frame clones and misses some; the assay was immunoSEQ multiplex PCR. The sample shows tens of thousands of clones, 85% to 90% of them seen only once. The sequencing here drew on peripheral blood, taken from a patient treated with radiotherapy plus ipilimumab. These receptors all stem from a human donor with non-small cell lung cancer that progressed on radiotherapy plus ipilimumab.

The table lists this clone with a few counts. The V call is TRBV5-1, the J call TRBJ1-6; TRBD1 matches 9 bases. V trimming: 3 bases; J trimming: 8 bases; junction bases outside the gene matches: 6. CDR1 and CDR2 from the germline V gene are SGHRS and YFSETQ. The CDR3 totals 15 residues. CDR3 residues: CASSSGTGTDSPLHF. The CDR3 coding sequence is TGCGCCAGCAGCTCAGGGACAGGGACGGATTCACCCCTCCACTTT.

V and J are TRBV11-2 and TRBJ2-7, with unresolved D. V lost 1 base to trimming and J lost 0 bases, with 7 bases between them. The germline gives CDR1 SGHAT, CDR2 FQNNGV. The CDR3 has 14 residues. The CDR3 sequence is CASSLGSSSYEQYF. The CDR3 bases are TGTGCCAGCAGCTTAGGGTCGAGCTCCTACGAGCAGTACTTC. Looking up the rest from reference TRBV11-2 and TRBJ2-7 gives the full variable domain: EAGVAQSPRYKIIEKRQSVAFWCNPISGHATLYWYQQILGQGPKLLIQFQNNGVVDDSQLPKDRFSAERLKGVDSTLKIQPAKLEDSAVYLCASSLGSSSYEQYFGPGTRLTVT.

The V gene is TRBV11-3, the J gene TRBJ1-1; possibly TRBD1 for D (6 bases). This CDR3 comprises 14 residues. Trimming took 1 base from V and 4 from J, leaving 10 bases between them. Germline values: CDR1 SGHNT, CDR2 YENEEA. The DNA for the CDR3 is TGTGCCAGCAGCTTAGCCGGGGGGGCCACTGAAGCTTTCTTT. Amino acids: CASSLAGGATEAFF. Full variable domain (remainder filled in from reference TRBV11-3 and TRBJ1-1): EAGVVQSPRYKIIEKKQPVAFWCNPISGHNTLYWYLQNLGQGPELLIRYENEEAVDDSQLPKDRFSAERLKGVDSTLKIQPAELGDSAVYLCASSLAGGATEAFFGQGTRLTVV.

This chain uses TRBV12-5 with TRBJ1-2; TRBD1 might be the D (5 bases). The germline V gene has CDR1 LGHNT and CDR2 FRNRAP. The V end lost 5 bases, the J end lost 5 bases, and 12 bases lay between the germline ends. The CDR3 has 13 residues. For the CDR3, the DNA is TGTGCTAGTGGTACCCCAGGGTTATATGGCTACACCTTC. Its translation is CASGTPGLYGYTF.

The rearrangement uses TRBV9 and TRBJ2-5; D ambiguous. Trimming left V 3 bases short and J 1 base short, with 7 bases between. CDR3 length: 13 residues. The V gene's germline CDR1 is SGDLS and CDR2 YYNGEE. The CDR3 DNA follows: TGTGCCAGCAGCGACACTCCCCAAGAGACCCAGTACTTC. This translates into CASSDTPQETQYF. The entire variable domain, with the rest obtained from reference TRBV9 and TRBJ2-5, is as follows: DSGVTQTPKHLITATGQRVTLRCSPRSGDLSVYWYQQSLDQGLQFLIQYYNGEERAKGNILERFSAQQFPDLHSELNLSSLELGDSALYFCASSDTPQETQYFGPGTRLLVL.

This chain links TRBV18 with TRBJ1-1; no clear D gene. This CDR3 has 12 amino acids. The V and J ends lost 2 bases and 1 base respectively, with 2 bases between them. Looked up from germline, CDR1 is KGHSH and CDR2 is LQKENI. The CDR3 protein is CASSPGNTEAFF. The CDR3 DNA reads as TGTGCCAGCTCACCAGGGAACACTGAAGCTTTCTTT.

The chain recombines TRBV5-1 with TRBJ1-3, with TRBD1 matching over 7 bases. CDR3 length: 19 amino acids. CDR1 is SGHRS, CDR2 YFSETQ, per germline. Trimming removed 0 bases from V and 2 bases from J; junction bases left unmatched: 14. The CDR3 sequence: CASSLDRTGPGGAGNTIYF. As DNA, the CDR3 is TGCGCCAGCAGCTTGGACAGGACAGGCCCCGGGGGCGCTGGAAACACCATATATTTT. The complete variable domain, with remaining parts taken from reference TRBV5-1 and TRBJ1-3, reads KAGVTQTPRYLIKTRGQQVTLSCSPISGHRSVSWYQQTPGQGLQFLFEYFSETQRNKGNFPGRFSGRQFSNSRSEMNVSTLELGDSALYLCASSLDRTGPGGAGNTIYFGEGSWLTVV.

The gene calls are TRBV6-4 and TRBJ1-6; 10 bases align to TRBD1. With V trimmed by 6 bases and J by 9 bases, 8 bases remained unmatched. CDR1 and CDR2 (germline): MRHNA, SNTAGT. The CDR3 has 15 residues. The CDR3: CASSQQGQGSSPLHF. In DNA, the CDR3 is TGTGCCAGCAGCCAGCAGGGACAGGGGTCTTCACCCCTCCACTTT.

The J gene is TRBJ1-3, the V gene TRBV6-5; D is unresolved. This CDR3 is 11 amino acids long. From germline, CDR1 is MNHEY and CDR2 SVGAGI. V gave up 10 bases and J gave up 3 bases, with 7 bases separating them. CDR3 DNA sequence: TGTGCCACCATGGTTGGAAACACCATATATTTT. Translated, it gives CATMVGNTIYF.